A selection of T cell receptor beta chains follows, all from one sample in a study of T cells after posttransplantation cyclophosphamide. Method: immunoSEQ multiplex PCR; TCRdb's copy keeps in-frame clones and lacks some. The repertoire consists of tens of thousands of clones, none detected only once. Sequencing was performed on PBMCs. These receptors came from a man aged 40-55 years in good health, CMV-negative, and a related stem cell transplant donor. Both conserved end residues are part of each CDR3. D genes are given only for firm matches. Clone size is given for some rows only: seen once, a few or many times, or a class if the clone is expanded.

CASTPGRAEAFF | TGTGCCAGCACTCCCGGGCGGGCTGAAGCTTTCTTT | many | TRBV6-1 | . | TRBJ1-1
CASSEPGQQQYF | TGTGCCAGCAGTGAACCGGGACAGCAGCAGTATTTT | . | TRBV6-1 | TRBD1 | TRBJ2-3
CASSFSDTQYF | TGTGCCAGCAGCTTCTCAGATACGCAGTATTTT | many | TRBV7-2 | . | TRBJ2-3
CASSDVNRGGTGELFF | TGTGCCAGCAGTGATGTCAACAGGGGTGGCACCGGGGAGCTGTTTTTC | few | TRBV27 | TRBD1 | TRBJ2-2
CASTMGQGVSEAFF | TGTGCCAGCACCATGGGACAGGGGGTATCTGAAGCTTTCTTT | many | TRBV7-9 | TRBD1 | TRBJ1-1
CATKQGLRNTIYF | TGTGCCACTAAACAGGGGCTAAGAAACACCATATATTTT | many | TRBV19 | TRBD1 | TRBJ1-3
CASSQERLAGGADTQYF | TGTGCCAGCAGCCAAGAGCGGCTAGCGGGAGGGGCAGATACGCAGTATTTT | few | TRBV4-2 | TRBD2 | TRBJ2-3
CASRNSGSYNEQFF | TGTGCCAGCAGGAATAGCGGGAGCTACAATGAGCAGTTCTTC | few | TRBV25-1 | TRBD2 | TRBJ2-1
CASSADLFARGYTF | TGCGCCAGCAGCGCGGACTTGTTTGCGAGAGGCTACACCTTC | many | TRBV5-1 | . | TRBJ1-2
CASSESGRGTNTGELFF | TGTGCCAGCAGTGAATCGGGCAGGGGGACGAACACCGGGGAGCTGTTTTTT | few | TRBV25-1 | TRBD1 | TRBJ2-2
CASDSATNEKLFF | TGTGCCAGCGACTCTGCAACTAATGAAAAACTGTTTTTT | many | TRBV7-9 | . | TRBJ1-4
CASTQGSGVNYEQYF | TGTGCCAGCACCCAAGGATCAGGGGTTAACTACGAGCAGTACTTC | few | TRBV13 | . | TRBJ2-7
CASRRTSNEQFF | TGTGCCAGCAGGCGGACTAGCAATGAGCAGTTCTTC | many | TRBV11-2 | TRBD2 | TRBJ2-1
CASSLNSFMNTEAFF | TGCGCCAGCAGCTTGAACAGTTTTATGAACACTGAAGCTTTCTTT | many | TRBV5-1 | . | TRBJ1-1
CAISDVLQGVNEQYF | TGTGCCATCAGTGACGTCTTGCAGGGTGTCAACGAGCAGTACTTC | many | TRBV10-3 | . | TRBJ2-7
CASSDPGLPTDTQYF | TGCGCCAGCAGTGACCCGGGACTCCCCACAGATACGCAGTATTTT | few | TRBV10-1 | . | TRBJ2-3
CASRTSRTGNQPQHF | TGTGCCAGCAGAACCTCCCGGACAGGGAATCAGCCCCAGCATTTT | many | TRBV6-5 | TRBD1 | TRBJ1-5
CATSTGLVGTDTQYF | TGTGCCACCAGTACGGGACTAGTCGGCACAGATACGCAGTATTTT | many | TRBV15 | TRBD2 | TRBJ2-3
CASSTRFNTEAFF | TGTGCCAGCAGTACCCGGTTCAACACTGAAGCTTTCTTT | many | TRBV6-1 | . | TRBJ1-1
CASSPRTFSGGDTQYF | TGTGCCAGCAGCCCCAGGACCTTCAGCGGTGGAGATACGCAGTATTTT | few | TRBV7-8 | . | TRBJ2-3
CASSLQGPIAGELFF | TGTGCCAGCAGCCTACAGGGCCCCATAGCCGGGGAGCTGTTTTTT | many | TRBV13 | . | TRBJ2-2
CASHGHTGASYEQYF | TGTGCCAGCCACGGGCATACAGGGGCCTCCTACGAGCAGTACTTC | few | TRBV28 | TRBD1 | TRBJ2-7
CASTLTSIYEQFF | TGTGCCAGCACTTTGACTAGCATATATGAGCAGTTCTTC | . | TRBV2 | TRBD2 | TRBJ2-1
CASSPEDGMATEAFF | TGTGCCAGCAGCCCCGAGGACGGGATGGCCACTGAAGCTTTCTTT | many | TRBV7-8 | . | TRBJ1-1
CASSPGTGTEQPQHF | TGTGCCAGCAGCCCCGGGACAGGGACCGAACAGCCCCAGCATTTT | few | TRBV4-2 | TRBD1 | TRBJ1-5
CASSTGTGGEAGELFF | TGTGCCAGCAGCACAGGGACAGGGGGAGAGGCCGGGGAGCTGTTTTTT | many | TRBV5-4 | TRBD1 | TRBJ2-2
CASSDLLGGNQETQYF | TGTGCCAGCAGTGATCTGCTTGGGGGCAACCAAGAGACCCAGTACTTC | many | TRBV6-1 | . | TRBJ2-5
CASSRTGGDYGYTF | TGTGCCAGCAGCAGAACAGGGGGGGACTATGGCTACACCTTC | few | TRBV25-1 | TRBD1 | TRBJ1-2
CARASGSGANVLTF | TGTGCCAGGGCCAGCGGGTCTGGGGCCAACGTCCTGACTTTC | many | TRBV2 | . | TRBJ2-6
CASSTGQGTGELFF | TGTGCCAGCAGCACGGGACAGGGCACCGGGGAGCTGTTTTTT | . | TRBV5-4 | TRBD1 | TRBJ2-2
CASSLRGAATEAFF | TGTGCCAGCAGTTTACGGGGGGCGGCCACTGAAGCTTTCTTT | many | TRBV27 | . | TRBJ1-1
CASSMGSSYNEQFF | TGTGCCAGCTCTATGGGGAGCTCCTACAATGAGCAGTTCTTC | many | TRBV18 | . | TRBJ2-1
CSVLVLDEKLFF | TGCAGCGTTTTAGTACTGGATGAAAAACTGTTTTTT | many | TRBV29-1 | . | TRBJ1-4
CASRSQANSDTQYF | TGTGCCAGCAGGAGCCAGGCTAATTCTGATACGCAGTATTTT | many | TRBV2 | . | TRBJ2-3
CASRETTSGISHEQFF | TGTGCCAGCAGAGAAACAACTAGCGGGATTAGCCATGAGCAGTTCTTC | many | TRBV2 | TRBD2 | TRBJ2-1
CASRIIDREGGNTIYF | TGTGCCAGCCGGATTATCGACAGGGAAGGTGGAAACACCATATATTTT | few | TRBV21-1 | . | TRBJ1-3
CASSVTTGPSYEQYF | TGTGCCAGCAGTGTAACGACAGGCCCTTCCTACGAGCAGTACTTC | many | TRBV6-1 | . | TRBJ2-7
CASSPPHRTGGRQPQHF | TGTGCCAGTAGCCCCCCTCACCGGACAGGGGGTAGACAGCCCCAGCATTTT | many | TRBV19 | TRBD1 | TRBJ1-5
CASSSQGNYGYTF | TGTGCCAGCAGTTCACAGGGAAACTATGGCTACACCTTC | many | TRBV6-6 | . | TRBJ1-2
CASSLQGSPETQYF | TGTGCCAGCAGCCTACAGGGTTCGCCAGAGACCCAGTACTTC | many | TRBV6-1 | . | TRBJ2-5
CASSLSPGTESEKLFF | TGCGCCAGCAGCTTGTCCCCCGGGACAGAATCAGAAAAACTGTTTTTT | many | TRBV5-1 | TRBD1 | TRBJ1-4
CASSLRQGAYTGELFF | TGTGCCAGCAGTTTAAGGCAGGGGGCGTACACCGGGGAGCTGTTTTTT | few | TRBV27 | TRBD1 | TRBJ2-2
CASSESLGETQYF | TGTGCCAGCAGTGAATCCCTCGGGGAGACCCAGTACTTC | . | TRBV6-5 | . | TRBJ2-5